The entry below gives a single T cell receptor beta chain sequence along with its context. The record originates from a study of T cell clones after liver transplantation. Study in general: Three of the eight recipients were HCV-positive; the rest had non-autoimmune, non-viral transplant indications. Patients counted as tolerant after at least one year off all immunosuppression, enzymes not exceeding twice normal.

Here immunoSEQ multiplex PCR was the method, and the copy in TCRdb shows in-frame clones only, minus some. The sample shows more than 100,000 clones, roughly 80% of them seen only once. Germline loops: CDR1 SGHNT, CDR2 YYREEE (reference sequence). The V and J ends lost 2 bases and 1 base respectively, with 9 bases between them. The CDR3 runs to 14 residues. The V gene is TRBV5-4, the J gene TRBJ1-1; unclear D gene. Specimen: CD4+ T cells from blood, collected approximately 4 years after liver transplant. The receptor was isolated from a human patient who received a liver transplant. Some of these T cells may belong to the graft donor. The chain's CDR3 is CASSLDLRNTEAFF. For the CDR3, the DNA is TGTGCCAGCAGCTTAGACTTAAGGAACACTGAAGCTTTCTTT.